This is a list of T cell receptor beta chains from one sample in a study of shared clonotypes between healthy human individuals. Libraries were prepared by immunoSEQ multiplex PCR; TCRdb keeps only in-frame clonotypes and omits some of them. Here the sample spans about 2.2 million clones, just over 90% being singletons. Specimen: naive CD8+ T cells from PBMCs. The receptors were sampled from a man younger than 35 in good health. Some clones in this sample may be carry-over from other donors' samples. Each CDR3 is given with its conserved first and last residue. D genes are given only for firm matches. Only part of the rows carry a size: once, few, many, or a class if the clone is expanded.

v_call: TRBV4-3
d_call: .
clone_size: .
j_call: TRBJ2-1
cdr3_nt: TGCGCCAGCAGCCAGGGACTCGTCCTCTACAATGAGCAGTTCTTC
cdr3_aa: CASSQGLVLYNEQFF

v_call: TRBV7-9
d_call: .
clone_size: .
j_call: TRBJ2-2
cdr3_nt: TGTGCCAGCAGCTTATTCAGCGGGGAGCTGTTTTTT
cdr3_aa: CASSLFSGELFF

v_call: TRBV11-2
d_call: TRBD2
clone_size: .
j_call: TRBJ2-1
cdr3_nt: TGTGCCAGCAGCCCTAGGACTAGCGAAGAGCAGTTCTTC
cdr3_aa: CASSPRTSEEQFF

v_call: TRBV6-1
d_call: .
clone_size: few
j_call: TRBJ2-2
cdr3_nt: TGTGCCAGCAGTGAAGCCGGGGAGCTGTTTTTT
cdr3_aa: CASSEAGELFF

v_call: TRBV4-2
d_call: TRBD1
clone_size: once
j_call: TRBJ1-4
cdr3_nt: TGTGCCAGCAGCCCGGACAGGGGGACTGAAAAACTGTTTTTT
cdr3_aa: CASSPDRGTEKLFF

v_call: TRBV27
d_call: .
clone_size: once
j_call: TRBJ1-2
cdr3_nt: TGTGCCAGCTCAGCCGGACTAAATGGCTACACCTTC
cdr3_aa: CASSAGLNGYTF

v_call: TRBV6-5
d_call: TRBD1
clone_size: .
j_call: TRBJ2-1
cdr3_nt: TGTGCCAGCAGTCCAGGGGGTGGGACGGACAATGAGCAGTTCTTC
cdr3_aa: CASSPGGGTDNEQFF

v_call: TRBV4-3
d_call: TRBD1
clone_size: .
j_call: TRBJ2-7
cdr3_nt: TGCGCCAGCAGCCAAGGCGTTGGAAGCCAAGACAGGACAGGCTACTACGAGCAGTACTTC
cdr3_aa: CASSQGVGSQDRTGYYEQYF

v_call: TRBV11-3
d_call: TRBD2
clone_size: once
j_call: TRBJ2-7
cdr3_nt: TGTGCCAGCAGCCCCCGGTCAGGACTAGCGATTTACGAGCAGTACTTC
cdr3_aa: CASSPRSGLAIYEQYF

v_call: TRBV9
d_call: TRBD2
clone_size: .
j_call: TRBJ2-7
cdr3_nt: TGTGCCAGCAGCCCCGGGACTAGCGGCGCCTCCTACGAGCAGTACTTC
cdr3_aa: CASSPGTSGASYEQYF

v_call: TRBV4-3
d_call: TRBD1
clone_size: .
j_call: TRBJ2-7
cdr3_nt: TGCGCCAGCAGCCAAGGGGACAGGGGCTTCTACGAGCAGTACTTC
cdr3_aa: CASSQGDRGFYEQYF

v_call: TRBV7-9
d_call: .
clone_size: .
j_call: TRBJ2-7
cdr3_nt: TGTGCCAGCAGCTCGACTGTGGGACCTCTCGAGCAGTACTTC
cdr3_aa: CASSSTVGPLEQYF

v_call: TRBV4-1
d_call: TRBD2
clone_size: .
j_call: TRBJ2-3
cdr3_nt: TGCGCCAGCAGCCTCCAACCGGCTAGCGGGAGCGGGGATACGCAGTATTTT
cdr3_aa: CASSLQPASGSGDTQYF

v_call: TRBV27
d_call: .
clone_size: .
j_call: TRBJ1-2
cdr3_nt: TGTGCCAGCAGTTTCGGCCAAGGATATGGCTACACCTTC
cdr3_aa: CASSFGQGYGYTF

v_call: TRBV5-1
d_call: TRBD1
clone_size: .
j_call: TRBJ1-1
cdr3_nt: TGCGCCAGCAGCGATTATGACAGGGTGAACACTGAAGCTTTCTTT
cdr3_aa: CASSDYDRVNTEAFF

v_call: TRBV2
d_call: .
clone_size: .
j_call: TRBJ1-1
cdr3_nt: TGTGCCAGTGAATCGAGTGGCACTGAAGCTTTCTTT
cdr3_aa: CASESSGTEAFF

v_call: TRBV6-1
d_call: .
clone_size: .
j_call: TRBJ1-1
cdr3_nt: TGTGCCAGCAGTGCAAGAACACTGTTTGCTTTCTTT
cdr3_aa: CASSARTLFAFF

v_call: TRBV7-9
d_call: .
clone_size: .
j_call: TRBJ1-5
cdr3_nt: TGTGCCAGCAGCCAGGGCGGGTTAAATCAGCCCCAGCATTTT
cdr3_aa: CASSQGGLNQPQHF

v_call: TRBV5-4
d_call: .
clone_size: .
j_call: TRBJ2-1
cdr3_nt: TGTGCCAGCAGCTTGGCCGACCCCGGCAATGAGCAGTTCTTC
cdr3_aa: CASSLADPGNEQFF

v_call: TRBV11-3
d_call: .
clone_size: .
j_call: TRBJ1-6
cdr3_nt: TGTGCCAGCAGCTCAAACAGGGTTTTACGGGAATCACCCCTCCACTTT
cdr3_aa: CASSSNRVLRESPLHF

v_call: TRBV7-2
d_call: .
clone_size: once
j_call: TRBJ1-4
cdr3_nt: TGTGCCAGCAGCCCCCGGGGGGGGAATAATGAAAAACTGTTTTTT
cdr3_aa: CASSPRGGNNEKLFF

v_call: TRBV27
d_call: .
clone_size: .
j_call: TRBJ2-7
cdr3_nt: TGTGCCAGCAGTCCCCTAGAGAGACTTTCCTACGAGCAGTACTTC
cdr3_aa: CASSPLERLSYEQYF

v_call: TRBV7-9
d_call: TRBD1
clone_size: .
j_call: TRBJ2-7
cdr3_nt: TGTGCCAGCTCCCCTGGGACAGTTCTATACGAGCAGTACTTC
cdr3_aa: CASSPGTVLYEQYF

v_call: TRBV7-9
d_call: .
clone_size: .
j_call: TRBJ1-2
cdr3_nt: TGTGCCAGCAGCCTGGGGGCGGGCTATGGCTACACCTTC
cdr3_aa: CASSLGAGYGYTF

v_call: TRBV7-3
d_call: TRBD2
clone_size: .
j_call: TRBJ2-7
cdr3_nt: TGTGCCAGCAGCCCCGGGAGGGGGGGAGGCTACGAGCAGTACTTC
cdr3_aa: CASSPGRGGGYEQYF

v_call: TRBV19
d_call: .
clone_size: .
j_call: TRBJ2-1
cdr3_nt: TGTGCCAGTAGTACCCGGGTCGCAGAGCAGTTCTTC
cdr3_aa: CASSTRVAEQFF

v_call: TRBV28
d_call: TRBD1
clone_size: once
j_call: TRBJ2-6
cdr3_nt: TGTGCCAGCAGTTTACGCGGGACAGGGGGCTCTGGGGCCAACGTCCTGACTTTC
cdr3_aa: CASSLRGTGGSGANVLTF

v_call: TRBV19
d_call: TRBD1
clone_size: .
j_call: TRBJ2-5
cdr3_nt: TGTGCCAGTAGTACGACAGACAGGGTTCAAGAGACCCAGTACTTC
cdr3_aa: CASSTTDRVQETQYF

v_call: TRBV7-8
d_call: .
clone_size: .
j_call: TRBJ2-5
cdr3_nt: TGTGCCAGCAGCACAAGCGGGCAAGAGACCCAGTACTTC
cdr3_aa: CASSTSGQETQYF

v_call: TRBV10-3
d_call: TRBD2
clone_size: .
j_call: TRBJ2-5
cdr3_nt: TGTGCCATCAGTGAGACAGGACTAGCGGGAGTAGAGACCCAGTACTTC
cdr3_aa: CAISETGLAGVETQYF

v_call: TRBV5-6
d_call: .
clone_size: once
j_call: TRBJ2-1
cdr3_nt: TGTGCCAGCAGCCTAGGCTTAGGAGTCTGGCAGTTCTTC
cdr3_aa: CASSLGLGVWQFF

v_call: TRBV13
d_call: .
clone_size: .
j_call: TRBJ2-1
cdr3_nt: TGTGCCAGCACCCCACAGCGACCGGGGCTAGCGGAGCAGTTCTTC
cdr3_aa: CASTPQRPGLAEQFF

v_call: TRBV7-2
d_call: .
clone_size: .
j_call: TRBJ1-1
cdr3_nt: TGTGCCAGCAGCTTAGGGCCGACCGAAGCTTTCTTT
cdr3_aa: CASSLGPTEAFF

v_call: TRBV27
d_call: .
clone_size: .
j_call: TRBJ1-2
cdr3_nt: TGTGCCAGCAGTTTAGGGGGTGGGTATGGCTACACCTTC
cdr3_aa: CASSLGGGYGYTF

v_call: TRBV2
d_call: TRBD2
clone_size: once
j_call: TRBJ2-5
cdr3_nt: TGTGCCAGCAGTGAAGCGCCGGGACTAGCGGGAGGGTTAGAGACCCAGTACTTC
cdr3_aa: CASSEAPGLAGGLETQYF

v_call: TRBV4-3
d_call: .
clone_size: .
j_call: TRBJ2-5
cdr3_nt: TGCGCCAGCAGCCAAGACGAAGGGGTGGAGACCCAGTACTTC
cdr3_aa: CASSQDEGVETQYF

v_call: TRBV4-1
d_call: TRBD1
clone_size: .
j_call: TRBJ1-2
cdr3_nt: TGCGCCACGAAACCAAGGGACAGTAATAACTATGGCTACACCTTC
cdr3_aa: CATKPRDSNNYGYTF

v_call: TRBV15
d_call: .
clone_size: .
j_call: TRBJ1-2
cdr3_nt: TGTGCCACCAGCAGAGAGCGGGGAGGCTGGTATGGCTACACCTTC
cdr3_aa: CATSRERGGWYGYTF

v_call: TRBV30
d_call: .
clone_size: few
j_call: TRBJ1-1
cdr3_nt: TGTGCCTGGAGTGGAGCCCACAGTGAAGCTTTCTTT
cdr3_aa: CAWSGAHSEAFF

v_call: TRBV30
d_call: TRBD1
clone_size: .
j_call: TRBJ1-2
cdr3_nt: TGTGCCTGGAGTGCCCCGGAGAGGGGGCCGTACTATGGCTACACCTTC
cdr3_aa: CAWSAPERGPYYGYTF

v_call: TRBV13
d_call: .
clone_size: .
j_call: TRBJ2-2
cdr3_nt: TGTGCCAGCACCGAAGGCGCCCCCGCCGGGGAGCTGTTTTTT
cdr3_aa: CASTEGAPAGELFF

v_call: TRBV10-1
d_call: .
clone_size: .
j_call: TRBJ2-7
cdr3_nt: TGCGCCAGCAGTGAGTCGACGGTTGGTTCCGAGCAGTACTTC
cdr3_aa: CASSESTVGSEQYF

v_call: TRBV5-5
d_call: .
clone_size: .
j_call: TRBJ2-3
cdr3_nt: TGTGCCAGCAGCGAGTATCGGAGCACAGATACGCAGTATTTT
cdr3_aa: CASSEYRSTDTQYF

v_call: TRBV28
d_call: .
clone_size: .
j_call: TRBJ1-5
cdr3_nt: TGTGCCAGCAGTTTGGACGGCTCAAAGCCCCAGCATTTT
cdr3_aa: CASSLDGSKPQHF

v_call: TRBV7-9
d_call: .
clone_size: .
j_call: TRBJ2-7
cdr3_nt: TGTGCCAGCAGCCGAACACAGGGTAACCACGAGCAGTACTTC
cdr3_aa: CASSRTQGNHEQYF

v_call: TRBV9
d_call: TRBD2
clone_size: .
j_call: TRBJ2-3
cdr3_nt: TGTGCCAGCAGCGTAGAAGGGACTAGTAAAAATACGCAGTATTTT
cdr3_aa: CASSVEGTSKNTQYF

v_call: TRBV11-2
d_call: .
clone_size: .
j_call: TRBJ2-3
cdr3_nt: TGTGCCAGCAGCCCCTCGGAGGTTACGCAGTATTTT
cdr3_aa: CASSPSEVTQYF

v_call: TRBV28
d_call: .
clone_size: .
j_call: TRBJ2-2
cdr3_nt: TGTGCCAGCAGTCTCTTCCACACAAACACCGGGGAGCTGTTTTTT
cdr3_aa: CASSLFHTNTGELFF

v_call: TRBV29-1
d_call: .
clone_size: .
j_call: TRBJ2-2
cdr3_nt: TGCAGCGTTTTCGACAGGACCGGGGAGCTGTTTTTT
cdr3_aa: CSVFDRTGELFF

v_call: TRBV7-9
d_call: .
clone_size: .
j_call: TRBJ2-7
cdr3_nt: TGTGCCAGCAGCCCCGGAGGACTCCACTACGAGCAGTACTTC
cdr3_aa: CASSPGGLHYEQYF

v_call: TRBV29-1
d_call: .
clone_size: .
j_call: TRBJ1-2
cdr3_nt: TGCAGCGGTTTACAGAGCTATGGCTACACCTTC
cdr3_aa: CSGLQSYGYTF

v_call: TRBV28
d_call: .
clone_size: once
j_call: TRBJ2-7
cdr3_nt: TGTGCCAGCAGTTTACAATTAGCACACTACGAGCAGTACTTC
cdr3_aa: CASSLQLAHYEQYF

v_call: TRBV7-2
d_call: TRBD1
clone_size: .
j_call: TRBJ2-2
cdr3_nt: TGTGCCAGCAGCTTGGACAGGGGGAACACCGGGGAGCTGTTTTTT
cdr3_aa: CASSLDRGNTGELFF

v_call: TRBV27
d_call: TRBD2
clone_size: once
j_call: TRBJ2-7
cdr3_nt: TGTGCCAGCAGTTCCCTAGCGGGCTACGAGCAGTACTTC
cdr3_aa: CASSSLAGYEQYF

v_call: TRBV10-3
d_call: .
clone_size: once
j_call: TRBJ1-5
cdr3_nt: TGTGCCATCAATACAGATGCCCTCCAGCCCCAGCATTTT
cdr3_aa: CAINTDALQPQHF

v_call: TRBV27
d_call: .
clone_size: once
j_call: TRBJ2-2
cdr3_nt: TGTGCCAGCGGGGCAGTGGGGAGGACCGGGGAGCTGTTTTTT
cdr3_aa: CASGAVGRTGELFF

v_call: TRBV9
d_call: TRBD1
clone_size: .
j_call: TRBJ1-1
cdr3_nt: TGTGCCAGCAGCCCTCGGACAGGGGGCGGCACTGAAGCTTTCTTT
cdr3_aa: CASSPRTGGGTEAFF

v_call: TRBV28
d_call: TRBD1
clone_size: .
j_call: TRBJ1-1
cdr3_nt: TGTGCCAGCAGTCTCCCGACAGGGGGGTCTGAAGCTTTCTTT
cdr3_aa: CASSLPTGGSEAFF

v_call: TRBV4-2
d_call: TRBD1
clone_size: .
j_call: TRBJ1-4
cdr3_nt: TGTGCCAGCAGCCACATATCGACAGGGTTGGATGAAAAACTGTTTTTT
cdr3_aa: CASSHISTGLDEKLFF